The T cell receptor (beta chain) under discussion was sequenced for a study of cytomegalovirus exposure and HLA in healthy donors (dated by TCRdb to about 2017). Context from the whole study: An earlier analysis of approximately 590 of the donors reported roughly 300 Gb of sequence data and some 120 million unique TCR beta sequences from 150 million to 200 million T cells. An early release covering 550 to 700 HLA-typed donors comprised approximately 300 gigabases of sequencing data and about 90 million unique TCR sequences. Of the roughly 400 genotyped donors, roughly 85% fell in the genetic ancestry cluster associated with self-reported Caucasian donors. The study aimed to test whether cataloging public T cell receptors could reveal signatures of past pathogen exposure. The study profiled the T cell repertoires of around 700 subjects by immunosequencing and related them to cytomegalovirus serostatus. Besides the first cohort of some 670 subjects, a separate validation cohort made up of some 110 different subjects was used. To predict cytomegalovirus infection status, the study brought together high-throughput TCR immunosequencing, statistical association of individual TCRs with disease status, and machine learning. A later analysis re-analyzed previously published TCR beta repertoires from 500 to 700 donors and added high-resolution HLA genotyping to study TCR occurrence patterns. Rather than using new phenotypic data, the later analysis identified candidate immune exposures from TCR beta sequences and from how often those sequences occurred across donors. To decide whether each TCR beta V gene segment behaved as functional or pseudogenic, an earlier analysis of fewer than 750 of the donors relied on high-throughput TCR beta sequencing. Alongside the repertoire data, information on donor age, sex, ethnicity and CMV serostatus was compiled. Genome-wide SNP genotypes for about three fifths of the 666 donors were used in a later genetic analysis, which treated that subset as a discovery cohort. All discovery cohort repertoires had been generated on a single sequencing platform. HLA typing covered class I and class II loci at four-digit resolution. The number of typed donors differed by locus: about 629-630 for A, B, C, DRB1 and DQB1; 522 for DQA1; around 610 for DPA1; and 400 to 480 for DPB1. Roughly 5 DR-DQ haplotypes were treated as single units for association and clustering because of strong linkage in the cohort. On average, approximately 250,000 unique TCR beta nucleotide sequences were sequenced per donor among a few hundred genotyped donors of the cohort, with around 19% of those sequences being non-productive. Overall study outcomes, separate from this receptor: While some public TCRs were present in many individuals, most TCR sequences turned up only very rarely across donors. Compared with equally common non-associated chains, HLA-associated TCR beta chains in a later analysis were more clonally expanded and had lower generation probabilities. According to a later analysis, TCR association rates differed among HLA loci, with DRB1 alleles showing the most associated TCRs and HLA-C alleles showing the fewest. In this cohort, only TCR beta chains were sequenced, and detectable features were limited by the absence of alpha or paired-chain data. The 87-base-pair reads could not distinguish some IMGT-functional V segments, including TRBV6-2 and TRBV6-3, so those segments were excluded. A cluster of highly shared sequence variants was judged likely to represent a technical artifact of the sequencing pipeline. For the cohort, immune exposure information was limited to CMV serostatus. HLA typing was unavailable for some donors at each locus, so association tests used only the typed subset. A further reported finding was that TCR beta sequences accurately predicted the HLA-A and HLA-B alleles for most subjects in the first cohort. In an earlier analysis of some 640 of the donors, most TCR beta V segments were observed in productive rearrangements about 90% or about 30% of the time, broadly matching IMGT annotations. A later analysis found that most CMV-associated TCR beta chains appeared HLA-restricted, with HLA associations seemingly driven largely by CMV exposure. In a later analysis, several top co-occurrence clusters were reported to appear linked to parvovirus B19, influenza, CMV and Epstein-Barr virus. The classifier was reported to diagnose cytomegalovirus status with high specificity and sensitivity in both the original and validation cohorts. Roughly uniform sequencing depth across donors was assumed in presence/absence analyses, although this assumption may not hold. Correlated functional status among segregating V segments might reflect linkage disequilibrium, but an unknown experimental factor could not be ruled out. It was suggested by the authors that the approach could potentially be generalized to other disease states and immunological phenotypes. Compared with the roughly 700-donor mean, donors in an Asian-associated ancestry cluster had fewer N-insertions in productive TCRs, according to a later genetic analysis. A total of 150 to 200 TCR beta chains were listed by the study as associated with cytomegalovirus. Because counts were too low, seventeen rarely observed V segments, including chromosome 9 orphons, were left out of the earlier analysis of 587 of the donors. Strong co-occurrence of HLA alleles, especially DR and DQ, made assigning TCR associations to individual alleles difficult. An association between a missense DCLRE1C variant and V-gene and J-gene trimming of TCR beta chains was found in a later genetic analysis and replicated in an independent cohort. In vitro tests confirmed that a few of the cytomegalovirus-associated TCR beta chains recognize cytomegalovirus antigens. In a later analysis, some 18,000 TCR beta sequences were associated with specific HLA alleles at a false discovery rate of 0.05.

The cohort comprised around 690 healthy bone marrow donors. All cohort members were sampled while nominally healthy, although unrecorded immune exposures were likely present. The donor was CMV seropositive and belonged to the group of some 290 seropositive cohort members. A peripheral blood sample was collected from each donor, and TCR beta sequencing was performed on peripheral blood mononuclear cells. Genomic DNA was extracted from the blood cell samples with the Qiagen DNeasy Blood Extraction Kit. Details on this clone: No antigen is known for it. No much larger clonotype is one base removed from it; base qualities were not supplied.

The method was the immunoSEQ multiplex PCR assay. For the multiplex PCR, a mixture combining 60 forward primers for TCR Vbeta segments and 13 reverse primers for TCR Jbeta segments was used. A multiplex PCR assay on genomic DNA amplified the CDR3 region of rearranged TCR beta genes. Amplified TCR beta libraries were sequenced as 87-base-pair reads on the Illumina HiSeq System. Processing in the source paper ran as follows. In a later analysis, some 80 million unique TCR beta chains were counted across the roughly 670 repertoires, and around 10 million of these chains were shared by at least two donors. Raw reads were error-corrected and collapsed into unique sequences with a nearest-neighbor algorithm that merged closely related sequences to remove PCR and sequencing errors. CDR3 sequences were aligned to IMGT reference sequences to assign V, D and J gene segments. For a sequence to be retained, a match of at least six nucleotides was required to both a V gene segment and a J gene segment. Rearrangements were classified as productive when the CDR3 lacked stop codons and remained in frame with V and J, and all other rearrangements were classified as non-productive. Following IMGT convention, CDR3 was defined as the stretch from the second conserved V-encoded cysteine to the conserved J-encoded phenylalanine. In an earlier analysis of more than 550 of the donors, sequences lacking an unambiguous match to a single V gene segment were excluded. In an earlier analysis of 587 of the donors, V segments were called functional above 56.7% productive rearrangements and were called segregating when the between-donor standard deviation exceeded 5%. A statistical classification framework was built to diagnose cytomegalovirus status from the catalog of TCR beta chain sequences. A later analysis assigned V and J genes by comparing TCR nucleotide sequences with IMGT/GENE-DB human TR gene sequences. The TCRdist pipeline was used in a later analysis to assign CDR3 sequences and most-parsimonious VDJ recombination scenarios. In a later analysis, each TCR beta chain was defined by its CDR3 amino acid sequence together with its V-gene family, and reads lacking a unique V-gene family were excluded. To address suspected cross-contamination and a sequencing artifact, a later analysis removed 450 to 700 highly shared, low-generation-probability nucleotide sequences. In a later analysis, a clonal expansion index was calculated for each public chain from normalized within-repertoire ranks of inferred template counts. A later analysis computed generation probabilities with a VDJ recombination model fitted to out-of-frame rearrangements, and checked the results against IGoR. Hypergeometric tests were used in a later analysis to score TCR-TCR, TCR-HLA and TCR-CMV co-occurrence, with a repertoire-size bias correction applied to the TCR pairs. False discovery rates were estimated in a later analysis by permuting HLA or CMV assignments 20 times. In a later analysis, co-occurring TCRs were grouped with DBSCAN, and TCRdist sequence similarity was added when clustering was performed within HLA-allele-positive subsets. For co-occurrence clustering, repertoires with fewer than 30,000 or more than 120,000 public chains were excluded, along with several repertoires with anomalous nucleotide sharing. TCRdb's version of the immuneACCESS table is confined to in-frame rearrangements and falls short of the full clone set. An unresolved V gene accounts for under half of the shortfall where checked; the remainder is of unknown origin. V, J and clone size derive from that table, while D and trimming were established from the DNA sequence. The sample contains about 160,000 clones, 85% of them found a single time. The ten most abundant clones make up less than 2.5% of the sample.

The CDR3 runs 16 residues from the cysteine to the phenylalanine. CDR3 DNA is the only sequence kept; it has 48 bases, read in frame from the first base. For CDR1 and CDR2, the germline V gene lists LGHNA and YSLEER. The junction carries 16 bases between V and J, which are trimmed by 0 bases and 6 bases respectively. Sample: PBMCs. The source of this sequence is a man aged 18 to 30 in good health and CMV-seropositive. The V and J genes are TRBV4-3 and TRBJ2-3, with the D gene uncertain. In nucleotides, the sequence is TGCGCCAGCAGCCAAGATTTCAGGCAGGTCATGGATACGCAGTATTTT. Its protein is CASSQDFRQVMDTQYF.